This T cell receptor (beta chain) was documented in a study of T cells in Graves' hyperthyroidism and ophthalmopathy. Regarding the study as a whole: Most thyroid clonotypes with frequency above 0.001 were detected in blood.

TCR beta CDR3 region amplification was performed from RNA transcripts. The study used the HTBI primer set for a first-round RT-PCR of the TCR CDR3. MiXCR, applied by TCRdb to the multiplex PCR reads, yields one record per CDR3 protein. The sample consists of about 360,000 distinct CDR3 sequences, roughly an eighth of them appearing once. This clonotype was recorded at least ten times. The antigen remains undetermined. Sequenced: blood. The clonotype comes from a woman aged 18-35 years with Graves' hyperthyroidism.

CDR3 amino acids: CASSGYGRTGGDQETQYF. In nucleotides, the CDR3 is TGTGCCAGCAGCGGGTACGGGAGGACGGGCGGGGACCAAGAGACCCAGTACTTC. The chain couples TRBV9 to TRBJ2-5, with 7 bases matching TRBD2. J lost 0 bases, V lost 3 bases, and 14 bases had no gene match. This CDR3 region has 18 residues. Germline lookup yields CDR1 SGDLS and CDR2 YYNGEE.